Below, one T cell receptor (beta chain) is given with its context. The specificity of this receptor is unknown. Nothing much larger sits one base from this clone, and base qualities are not available. CDR1 is given as SGHRS and CDR2 as YFSETQ, both from the germline V gene. Trimming takes 4 bases from V and 2 bases from J, and the germline ends sit 16 bases apart. The CDR3 covers 15 residues, taking in both the cysteine and the phenylalanine. Solely the CDR3 DNA is kept, with 45 bases framed from the first base. A FACSAria II was used to sort memory CD4+ T cells, defined as single viable CD3+CD4+CD8-CD45RO+ cells. CMV serostatus was determined using a Roche Elecsys assay that detects serum IgG against CMV pp150, pp28, p38 and p52. Once the samples were thawed, total CD4+ T cells were enriched through positive selection using CD4 magnetic microbeads. Samples originated from another study that specifically interrogated the CD4+ T cell memory repertoire. Peripheral blood mononuclear cells were isolated and cryopreserved following standard operating procedures; serum was stored at -80 °C. The staining used CD3-PerCP (BW264/56), CD4-APC (RPA-T4), CD45RO-PE (UCHT1) and CD8-Pacific Orange (3B5) antibodies, and Sytox blue was used to exclude non-viable cells.

This sample was taken from a study of memory CD4+ T cells and cytomegalovirus serostatus (dated by TCRdb to between 2017 and 2020). Concerning the study at large: The cohort included approximately 35 healthy adults from Belgium, of whom 9 were CMV seropositive and 24 were CMV seronegative. CD4+ memory TCRbeta repertoires of a Belgian cohort with known cytomegalovirus serostatus were sequenced in order to replicate a published TCR-based CMV serostatus classifier.

Genomic DNA was extracted from sorted cells with the Quick-DNA Microprep Kit. Amplification of TCRbeta DNA was done with the immunoSEQ hsTCRbeta kit, following the protocol from the manufacturer. TCRbeta libraries were sequenced on an Illumina MiSeq instrument. For the original study's pipeline: Following removal of out-of-frame sequences, 2.3 million or so distinct TCRbeta sequences were retained, with an average of roughly 71,000 per individual. Each individual was scored using the number of 150 to 200 previously reported CMV-associated TCRbeta sequences that the individual carried and the total number of productive distinct TCRbeta sequences. A beta-binomial model was reimplemented in Python, and scikit-learn random forests with default parameters were trained on data from the US cohort. Classifier performance on the Belgian cohort was reported as the median AUC with percentile confidence intervals calculated over 10,000 bootstrap iterations. This immuneACCESS table, as held by TCRdb, lists in-frame sequences with V and J called but not all clones. Of the missing ones, under half trace to an unresolved V gene in checked studies; the others have no known cause. V, J and clone size derive from that table, while D and trimming were established from the DNA sequence. For this sample the table gives some 65,000 clones, of which 60% to 85% were detected only once. Jointly, the top ten make up 0.5% to 0.55% of the sample.

Study-wide conclusions, independent of this receptor: Only CD4+CD45RO+ memory cells were sequenced, in contrast to the original study, which included naive and memory CD4+ and CD8+ populations. The original-framework classifier achieved a median bootstrapped AUC of approximately 0.94 with a 95% CI of 0.76-1.00 on the Belgian cohort. For CMV serostatus prediction, a median bootstrapped AUC of approximately 0.95 was reached with the original framework, and a median bootstrapped AUC of around 0.9 was reached with a US-trained random forest. Of 150 to 200 previously reported CMV-associated TCRbeta sequences, 60 to 85 appeared in the CD4+ memory repertoires, each in one to five individuals. The results were interpreted as suggesting that the CMV-associated TCR signature is mostly present in the CD4+ memory repertoire.

Specimen: memory CD4+ T cells from blood. Recombination connected TRBV5-1 to TRBJ2-7, with TRBD2 tentatively as D gene (6 bases match). The clonotype was recovered from an adult in good health and CMV-seronegative. Some clones in this sample may be carry-over from other donors' samples. The CDR3 region: CASSVTGLRTYEQYF. The DNA sequence is given as TGCGCCAGCAGCGTCACGGGACTCCGAACCTACGAGCAGTACTTC.